These T cell receptor beta chains were read from a single sample in a study of beta chain features in type 1 diabetes. Clones were sequenced by immunoSEQ multiplex PCR, and TCRdb holds only the in-frame ones, with some missing. The repertoire holds around 340,000 clones, with 6.5% to 10% as singletons. Material: central memory CD4+ T cells from blood. Source of these receptors: a woman aged 18 to 35 in good health. CDR3s include the opening cysteine and the closing phenylalanine or tryptophan. The D gene is left open where the match is weak. The size field is filled for only some rows; it gives once, few, many or a size class.

NA	TRBV19	TRBJ2-2	NA	TGTGCCAGTAGTAAGGGGCTAGCAGGCGGGGAGCTGTTTTTT	CASSKGLAGGELFF
NA	TRBV9	TRBJ2-7	NA	TGTGCCAGCAGCTTAGATCCGTACGAGCAGTACTTC	CASSLDPYEQYF
NA	TRBV7-2	TRBJ2-1	TRBD2	TGTGCCAGCAGCTTAGTAGAGGCTAGCGGGATAAGGAATGAGCAGTTCTTC	CASSLVEASGIRNEQFF
NA	TRBV6-1	TRBJ2-5	NA	TGTGCCAGCAGTCCGACAGCCACCAAAGAGACCCAGTACTTC	CASSPTATKETQYF
NA	TRBV13	TRBJ2-5	TRBD2	TGTGCCAGCAGCCGTCTAGGGGTTACTAGCGGGGATACAGAGACCCAGTACTTC	CASSRLGVTSGDTETQYF
NA	TRBV20-1	TRBJ2-7	NA	TGCAGTGCTAGGGCGGGCGACGAGCAGTACTTC	CSARAGDEQYF
few	TRBV4-2	TRBJ2-3	TRBD2	TGTGCCAGCAGCCTTAACCCGGGGACTAGCGGGAGTCAGGCAGATACGCAGTATTTT	CASSLNPGTSGSQADTQYF
few	TRBV11-2	TRBJ2-2	TRBD2	TGTGCCAGCAGCGGAAACGGGAGGGCCAGGACCGGGGAGCTGTTTTTT	CASSGNGRARTGELFF
many	TRBV5-1	TRBJ2-1	NA	TGCGCCAGCAGCTTGGATACCAATGAGCAGTTCTTC	CASSLDTNEQFF
NA	TRBV4-1	TRBJ2-1	NA	TGCGCCAGCAGCCAAGGATCGAGCTCCTACAATGAGCAGTTCTTC	CASSQGSSSYNEQFF